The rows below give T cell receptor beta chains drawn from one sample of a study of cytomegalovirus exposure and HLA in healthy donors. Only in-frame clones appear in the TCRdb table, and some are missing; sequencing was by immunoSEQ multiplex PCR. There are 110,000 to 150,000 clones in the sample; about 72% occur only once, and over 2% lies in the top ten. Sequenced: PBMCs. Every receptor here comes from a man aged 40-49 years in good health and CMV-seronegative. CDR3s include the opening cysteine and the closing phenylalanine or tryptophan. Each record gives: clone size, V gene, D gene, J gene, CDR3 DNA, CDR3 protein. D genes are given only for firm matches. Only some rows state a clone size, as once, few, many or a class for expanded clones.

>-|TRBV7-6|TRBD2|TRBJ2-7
TGTGCCAGCAGCTGGGCGGGGGGTGAGCAGTACTTC
CASSWAGGEQYF
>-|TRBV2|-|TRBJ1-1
TGTGCCAGCAGTGAAGAGGGGGTCACTGAAGCTTTCTTT
CASSEEGVTEAFF
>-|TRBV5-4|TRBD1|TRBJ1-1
TGTGCCAGCAGCTTCCTATCAGGGGGGTATGAAGCTTTCTTT
CASSFLSGGYEAFF
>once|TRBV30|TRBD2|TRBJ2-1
TGTGCCTGGGCGGGGGACTACCAGCAGCACAATGAGCAGTTCTTC
CAWAGDYQQHNEQFF
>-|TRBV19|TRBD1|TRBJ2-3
TGTGCCAGTAGTAAACCAGGGGGACCGGGAGATACGCAGTATTTT
CASSKPGGPGDTQYF
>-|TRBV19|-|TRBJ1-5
TGTGCCAGTAGTGGACGGGATAGCAATCAGCCCCAGCATTTT
CASSGRDSNQPQHF
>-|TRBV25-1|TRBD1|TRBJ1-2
TGTGCCAGCAGTGAGCTAGGGGGCGAACCGCTGACTAACTATGGCTACACCTTC
CASSELGGEPLTNYGYTF
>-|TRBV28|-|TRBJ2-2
TGTGCCAGCAGTTCGTGGGAGGGGGGTACCGGGGAGCTGTTTTTT
CASSSWEGGTGELFF
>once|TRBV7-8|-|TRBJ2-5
TGTGCCAGCAGCTTACAGTATCAAGAGACCCAGTACTTC
CASSLQYQETQYF
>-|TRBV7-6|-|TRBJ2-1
TGTGCCAGCAGCTTAGGGCGGAATTCCTACAATGAGCAGTTCTTC
CASSLGRNSYNEQFF
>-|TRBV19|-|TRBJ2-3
TGTGCCAGTAGTATCGCTGCGGCCACAGATACGCAGTATTTT
CASSIAAATDTQYF
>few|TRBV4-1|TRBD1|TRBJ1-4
TGCGCCAGCAGACGACAGGGGGCTTGGGATGAAAAACTGTTTTTT
CASRRQGAWDEKLFF
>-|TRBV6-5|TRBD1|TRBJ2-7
TGTGCCAGCAGTTACTCCGGGACAGGGATACGGGAGCAGTACTTC
CASSYSGTGIREQYF
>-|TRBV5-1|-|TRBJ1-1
TGCGCCAGCAGCCGGGGGGCTGACACTGAAGCTTTCTTT
CASSRGADTEAFF
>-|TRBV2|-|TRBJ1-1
TGTGCCAGCGGCGCAGGTGGGCACACTGAAGCTTTCTTT
CASGAGGHTEAFF
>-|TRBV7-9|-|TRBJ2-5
TGTGCCAGCAGCACAGCTAAAACCCAGTACTTC
CASSTAKTQYF
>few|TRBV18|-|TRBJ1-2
TGTGCCAGCTCACCATCAGGGAACTATGGCTACACCTTC
CASSPSGNYGYTF
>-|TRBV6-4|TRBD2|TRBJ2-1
TGTGCCAGCAGTGACTCGACTAGCGGGAATGAGCAGTTCTTC
CASSDSTSGNEQFF
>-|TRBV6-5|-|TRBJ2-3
TGTGCCAGCAGTTCAGGGACAGATACGCAGTATTTT
CASSSGTDTQYF
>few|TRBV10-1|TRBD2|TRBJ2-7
TGCGCCAGCAGTGAATCTCGGGCTAGCGGGAGATACGAGCAGTACTTC
CASSESRASGRYEQYF
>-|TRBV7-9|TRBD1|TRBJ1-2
TGTGCCAGCAGCGCCTCCGGGACAGCCGGCTACACCTTC
CASSASGTAGYTF
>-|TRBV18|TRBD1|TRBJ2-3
TGTGCCAGCTCACCAACAGGGGGAAGAGATACGCAGTATTTT
CASSPTGGRDTQYF
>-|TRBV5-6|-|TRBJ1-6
TGTGCCAGCAGCTTGGTCGTAAATTCACCCCTCCACTTT
CASSLVVNSPLHF
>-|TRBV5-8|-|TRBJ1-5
TGTGCCAGCAGCTTGCGGAATCAGCCCCAGCATTTT
CASSLRNQPQHF
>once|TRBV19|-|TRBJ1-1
TGTGCCAGTAGTATAGACCCGACAGGAGTGTACACTGAAGCTTTCTTT
CASSIDPTGVYTEAFF
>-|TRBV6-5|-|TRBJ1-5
TGTGCCAGCAGTTACTCAGCCACAGGGTATCAGCCCCAGCATTTT
CASSYSATGYQPQHF
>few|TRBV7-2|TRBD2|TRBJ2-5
TGTGCCAGCAGCTTAGCTCTGGTGGGAGCGGGAGGGCCCCCGTACTTC
CASSLALVGAGGPPYF
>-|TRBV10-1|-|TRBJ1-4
TGCGCCAGCAGTGCAAGGGAGGGTGAAAAACTGTTTTTT
CASSAREGEKLFF
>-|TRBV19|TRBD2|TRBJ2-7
TGTGCCAGTAGTATAGTGCGCCTAGCGGGACGATCCGAGCAGTACTTC
CASSIVRLAGRSEQYF
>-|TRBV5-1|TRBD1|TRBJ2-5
TGCGCCAGCAGCTTGGGCGCAGGGGGTTATGGCGAGACCCAGTACTTC
CASSLGAGGYGETQYF
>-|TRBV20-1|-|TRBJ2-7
TGCAGTGCTAGCACACCCTACGAGCAGTACTTC
CSASTPYEQYF
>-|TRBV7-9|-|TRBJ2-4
TGTGCCAGCAGCCAATATCAGGGTCCGGCCAAAAACATTCAGTACTTC
CASSQYQGPAKNIQYF
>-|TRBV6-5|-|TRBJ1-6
TGTGCCAGCACCATAACGAGCTCCTATAATTCACCCCTCAACTTT
CASTITSSYNSPLNF
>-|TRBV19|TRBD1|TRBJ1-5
TGTGCCAGTAGAGTCTTTGGACAGGGGGAGCATCAGCCCCAGCATTTT
CASRVFGQGEHQPQHF
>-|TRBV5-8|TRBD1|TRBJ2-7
TGTGCCAGCAACGCCGGGGACAGGGGGGCCTACGAGCAGTACTTC
CASNAGDRGAYEQYF
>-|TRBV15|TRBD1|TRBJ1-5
TGTGCCACCAGCTTCGGGGACAGCGGTCAGCCCCAGCATTTT
CATSFGDSGQPQHF
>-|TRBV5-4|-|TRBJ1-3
TGTGCCAGCAGCCGCGATACAGGACGGGGAAACACCATATATTTT
CASSRDTGRGNTIYF
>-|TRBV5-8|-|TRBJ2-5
TGTGCCAGCAGCTCCAGGAAAGAGACCCAGTACTTC
CASSSRKETQYF
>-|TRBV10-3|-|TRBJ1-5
TGTGCCATCAGTGAATCGGGGGGCGTGCAGCCCCAGCATTTT
CAISESGGVQPQHF
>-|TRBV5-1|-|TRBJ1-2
TGCGCCAGCAGCTTGGCGGGAGAAACACGTGGTTATGGCTACACCTTC
CASSLAGETRGYGYTF
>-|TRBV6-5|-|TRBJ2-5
TGTGCCAGCGGACCATGGGGCTGTGGGGAGACCCAGTACTTC
CASGPWGCGETQYF
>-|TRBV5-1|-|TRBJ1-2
TGCGCCAGCAGCTTGGGCTTCGCAGGGGATGGCTACACCTTC
CASSLGFAGDGYTF
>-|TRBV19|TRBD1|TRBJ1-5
TGTGCCAGTAGTATCGACAGGGGAAGCAATCAGCCCCAGCATTTT
CASSIDRGSNQPQHF
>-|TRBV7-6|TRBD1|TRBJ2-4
TGTGCCAGCAGCTTAAATCCCGGGACAGGGGGGGGAAACATTCAGTACTTC
CASSLNPGTGGGNIQYF
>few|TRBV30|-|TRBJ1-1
TGTGCCTGGAGTACGGACATGAACACTGAAGCTTTCTTT
CAWSTDMNTEAFF
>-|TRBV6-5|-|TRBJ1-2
TGTGCCAGCAAGGTCTCCGGGGAGAGAACTGGCTACACCTTC
CASKVSGERTGYTF
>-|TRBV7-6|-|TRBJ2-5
TGTGCCAGCAGCTTAGCCAGGGGTGAGACCCAGTACTTC
CASSLARGETQYF
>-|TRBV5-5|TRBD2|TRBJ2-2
TGTGCCAGCAGCTCTGATCGATCGTCGCTAGCGGGAGGCACCGGGGAGCTGTTTTTT
CASSSDRSSLAGGTGELFF
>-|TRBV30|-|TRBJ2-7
TGTGCCTGGAGCGCCGGGGGCTACGAGCAGTACTTC
CAWSAGGYEQYF
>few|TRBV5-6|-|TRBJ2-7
TGTGCCAGCAGCTTGGGACTCTACGAGCAGTACTTC
CASSLGLYEQYF
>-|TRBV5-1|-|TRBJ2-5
TGCGCCAGCAGCTTGTTTGCCCGGGAGACCCAGTACTTC
CASSLFARETQYF
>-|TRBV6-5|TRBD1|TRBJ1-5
TGTGCCAGCAGTACAGGGGAGAGGCCCCAGAATTTT
CASSTGERPQNF
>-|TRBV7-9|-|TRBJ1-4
TGTGCCAGCAGCCCCCAGGGGACGGTGAAAAAACTGTTTTTT
CASSPQGTVKKLFF
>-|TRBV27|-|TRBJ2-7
TGTGCCAGCGCTTCGGGAGCGGCCGAGCAGTACTTC
CASASGAAEQYF
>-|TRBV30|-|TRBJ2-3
TGTGCCTGGAGACAGGACACTAGCACAGATACGCAGTATTTT
CAWRQDTSTDTQYF
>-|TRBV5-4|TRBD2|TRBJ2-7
TGTGCCAGCAGCCTCAAACTAGCGGGCATCCAGTCCCGCTCCTACGAGCAGTACTTC
CASSLKLAGIQSRSYEQYF
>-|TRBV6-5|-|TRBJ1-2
TGTGCCAGCAGTTACCTCCTGACAGGTCTTCACTATGGCTACACCTTC
CASSYLLTGLHYGYTF
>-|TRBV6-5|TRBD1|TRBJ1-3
TGTGCCAGCAGTTTAGGGGGCCTCTCTGGAAACACCATATATTTT
CASSLGGLSGNTIYF
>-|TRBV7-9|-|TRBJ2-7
TGTGCCAGCAGCTCGTTCCGGGTCGGCGGGCAGTACTTC
CASSSFRVGGQYF
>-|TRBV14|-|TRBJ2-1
TGTGCCAGCAGCCAAGGGCGGGGAGGTCAATACAATGAGCAGTTCTTC
CASSQGRGGQYNEQFF